The 30 T cell receptor beta chains listed next were all sequenced from one sample in a study of T cells in Graves' hyperthyroidism and ophthalmopathy. RNA transcripts served as the template for amplifying TCR beta CDR3 regions. A set of HTBI primers served as the primers for a first-round RT-PCR of the TCR CDR3. TCRdb re-analysed the multiplex PCR reads in MiXCR, keeping a single row per CDR3 protein. The sample yields a few hundred thousand distinct CDR3 sequences, around 18% seen once. The sequencing input was blood. The receptors were gathered from a woman between 40 and 55 years old with Graves' ophthalmopathy.

This clonotype was seen ten or more times. CDR3 in amino acids: CASRPTGSSSGNTIYF. For the CDR3, the DNA is TGTGCCAGCAGGCCCACAGGGTCGTCCTCTGGAAACACCATATATTTT. This chain links TRBV6-5 with TRBJ1-3, with D perhaps matching TRBD1 (6 bases). V lost 6 bases and J 0 bases, leaving 15 bases between the germline ends. The CDR3 runs to 16 residues. Germline-derived CDR1 and CDR2 are MNHEY and SVGAGI.

This clonotype was counted many times. V gene TRBV30 combines with J gene TRBJ2-7; possibly TRBD1 for D (6 bases). V gave up 1 base and J gave up 5 bases, with 15 bases separating them. Germline CDR1 is GTSNPN and CDR2 is SVGIG (reference sequence). The CDR3 is made up of 14 amino acids. The CDR3 protein is CAWSEESTGNEQYF. CDR3 bases: TGTGCCTGGAGTGAAGAGTCAACAGGGAACGAGCAGTACTTC.

On this clonotype: This could be a read error, since a much larger clone is one nucleotide away. The V and J genes are TRBV2 and TRBJ2-3, with no clear D. CDR3 size: 15 residues. The germline gives CDR1 SNHLY, CDR2 FYNNEI. CDR3 in amino acids: CVSSGVRSGKDTQYF. CDR3 in DNA: TGTGTCAGCAGTGGTGTTAGAAGTGGGAAAGATACGCAGTATTTT.

This clonotype was detected many times. This chain uses TRBV2 with TRBJ2-5, with D maybe TRBD1 (6 bases). The CDR3 contains 16 residues. Per germline, CDR1 SNHLY and CDR2 FYNNEI. Trimming cost V 8 bases and J 5 bases, with 24 bases left between them. CDR3 DNA: TGTGCCAGCCGGGGCCCACCGGGCCTCAGGGGCGAGACCCAGTACTTC. Amino acids: CASRGPPGLRGETQYF.

The rearrangement joins TRBV2 to TRBJ2-5; no reliable D call. Germline CDR1 is SNHLY and CDR2 is FYNNEI. V lost 3 bases, J lost 4 bases, and 9 bases lay in between. The CDR3 length is 13 residues. The CDR3 bases are TGTGCCAGCAGTGAGTGGATTTCAGAGACCCAGTACTTC. It translates to CASSEWISETQYF.

There are many counts of this clonotype. The chain is built from TRBV30 and TRBJ2-7, with unresolved D. Looked up from germline, CDR1 is GTSNPN and CDR2 is SVGIG (reference sequence). Trimming pared 0 bases from V and 3 bases from J, leaving 9 bases between. The CDR3 contains 13 residues. The CDR3 protein is CAWSVGSLYEQYF. In nucleotides, the CDR3 is TGTGCCTGGAGTGTAGGGTCCCTCTACGAGCAGTACTTC.

Many counts were recorded for this clonotype. As DNA, the CDR3 is TGTGCCAGCAGTTCGGACGTTATCTCTGGAAACACCATATATTTT. Translating gives CASSSDVISGNTIYF. V is TRBV6-5 and J is TRBJ1-3; D remains ambiguous. The CDR3 sequence is 15 residues long. Trimming pared 4 bases from V and 0 bases from J, leaving 10 bases between. Germline assignment: CDR1 MNHEY and CDR2 SVGAGI.

This clonotype was seen a handful of times. J is TRBJ2-2 and V is TRBV9; no firm D call. CDR1 SGDLS and CDR2 YYNGEE come from the germline V gene. There are 16 residues in the CDR3. V was clipped by 0 bases and J by 0 bases, with 9 bases between them. This CDR3 reads CASSVVSRANTGELFF. CDR3 coding DNA: TGTGCCAGCAGCGTAGTGTCGCGCGCGAACACCGGGGAGCTGTTTTTT.

The chain recombines TRBV6-1 with TRBJ1-1; D unresolved. Trimming removed 8 bases from V and 6 bases from J, with 16 bases in between. Germline V gene lookup returns CDR1 MNHNS and CDR2 SASEGT. The CDR3 consists of 13 residues. In DNA, the CDR3 is TGTGCCAGCGGTCGAGGAGGTCTCGCTGAAGCTTTCTTT. It is translated as CASGRGGLAEAFF.

This clonotype showed up many times. The gene calls are TRBV6-2 or TRBV6-3 and TRBJ1-1; tentatively, D is TRBD1 (5 bases). In germline, CDR1 is MNHEY, CDR2 SVGEGT. This CDR3 has 14 residues. V was pared by 4 bases and J by 7 bases, with 16 bases between. The CDR3 nucleotides are TGTGCCAGCAGTTGGGACGGGAAACGGATTGAAGCTTTCTTT. Amino acids: CASSWDGKRIEAFF.

This clonotype was picked up a small number of times. This sequence joins TRBV12-3 or TRBV12-4 and TRBJ1-5, with 10 bases that match TRBD1. V dropped 5 bases and J dropped 5; count of bases not matched to a gene: 15. There are 18 residues in the CDR3. The CDR3 spells CASSRSGTGAGKYQPQHF. CDR3 sequence (DNA): TGTGCCAGCAGTCGATCCGGGACAGGGGCGGGTAAATATCAGCCCCAGCATTTT.

There are many counts of this clonotype. The V gene is TRBV20-1, the J gene TRBJ2-5; no definite D call. Germline CDR1 DFQATT, CDR2 SNEGSKA (reference sequence). The CDR3 contains 12 residues. V lost 3 bases and J 2 bases, leaving 7 bases between the germline ends. The CDR3, as DNA: TGCAGTGCTAGGTTCGGGCAAGAGACCCAGTACTTC. It translates to CSARFGQETQYF.

This clonotype was seen many times. The chain uses TRBV4-3 and TRBJ2-7, with 12 nucleotides matching TRBD2. Germline V lookup: CDR1 LGHNA, CDR2 YSLEER. This CDR3 contains 15 residues. J was trimmed by 3 bases and V by 1 base; bases with no gene match: 1. The CDR3 DNA reads as TGCGCCAGCAGCCAAGGGACTAGCGGGATCTACGAGCAGTACTTC. Residues: CASSQGTSGIYEQYF.

In its sample, this clonotype was seen many times. This chain uses TRBV6-5 with TRBJ2-5, with 8 positions matching TRBD2. This CDR3 is 15 amino acids long. Losses at the gene ends were 2 bases for V and 1 base for J; bases not matched to a gene: 3. Germline CDR1 reads MNHEY; CDR2 reads SVGAGI. The CDR3: CASSYGGRTQETQYF. The CDR3 coding sequence is TGTGCCAGCAGTTACGGCGGGAGGACCCAAGAGACCCAGTACTTC.

This clonotype has at least ten counts. The V call is TRBV11-2, the J call TRBJ2-6, with D possibly TRBD1 on 6 matching bases. Germline V gives CDR1 SGHAT, CDR2 FQNNGV. The CDR3 sequence is 17 residues long. Trimming removed 5 bases from V and 0 bases from J, with 14 bases in between. For the CDR3, the DNA is TGTGCCAGCAGCCCCACCGGACAGCTCTCTGGGGCCAACGTCCTGACTTTC. This translates into CASSPTGQLSGANVLTF.

This clonotype was counted at least ten times. CDR3 residues: CASSYGGSRSITGELFF. As DNA, the CDR3 is TGTGCCAGCAGTTATGGCGGGAGCCGAAGTATCACCGGGGAGCTGTTTTTT. The rearrangement joins TRBV6-2 or TRBV6-3 to TRBJ2-2, with 7 bases aligning to TRBD2. The length of the CDR3 is 17 residues. Trimming cost V 3 bases and J 4 bases; bases outside gene matches: 11. Germline lookup yields CDR1 MNHEY and CDR2 SVGEGT.

At least ten counts were recorded for this clonotype. This chain joins TRBV6-1 and TRBJ1-2; D is unresolved. V gave up 4 bases and J gave up 4 bases, with 22 bases separating them. This CDR3 comprises 17 residues. The germline V gene has CDR1 MNHNS and CDR2 SASEGT. DNA for the CDR3: TGTGCCAGCAGTGGGGTTGGAGGCGAAAAAGGGCTCTATGGCTACACCTTC. It codes for CASSGVGGEKGLYGYTF.

In this sample, this clonotype turned up many times. V is TRBV6-2 or TRBV6-3 and J is TRBJ1-2; D perhaps matches TRBD1 (5 bases). The CDR3 sequence is 15 residues long. V was shortened by 8 bases and J by 2 bases, with 18 bases between the two germline ends. Germline CDR1 is MNHEY and CDR2 is SVGEGT. CDR3 nucleotide sequence: TGTGCCAGCGGGGACCTGCTAGGTCGCAACTATGGCTACACCTTC. Residues: CASGDLLGRNYGYTF.

This clonotype was picked up many times. The V and J genes are TRBV7-9 and TRBJ1-5; no definite D call. From germline, CDR1 is SEHNR and CDR2 FQNEAQ (reference sequence). The V gene lost 6 bases and the J gene lost 2 bases, with 8 bases spanning the gap. The CDR3 spans 13 residues. The CDR3 coding sequence is TGTGCCAGCAGGAGGGAAGGCAATCAGCCCCAGCATTTT. Its protein is CASRREGNQPQHF.

This clonotype was counted many times. V is TRBV9 and J is TRBJ1-4; D perhaps matches TRBD1 (5 bases). This CDR3 is built from 15 residues. Germline V gene lookup returns CDR1 SGDLS and CDR2 YYNGEE. The germline V and J ends were trimmed by 4 bases and 6 bases, with 16 bases remaining between them. CDR3 amino acids: CASSPWGDGDEKLFF. CDR3 nucleotide sequence: TGTGCCAGCAGCCCATGGGGGGACGGCGATGAAAAACTGTTTTTT.

This clonotype was detected ten times or more. The chain has TRBV12-3 or TRBV12-4 and TRBJ2-2; TRBD2 aligns across 11 bases. The junction had 0 bases not matched to a gene; V was cut back by 6 bases and J by 6 bases. This CDR3 contains 13 residues. The CDR3 sequence is CASRGLAAGELFF. The CDR3 DNA is TGTGCCAGCAGGGGACTAGCGGCCGGGGAGCTGTTTTTT.

The sample holds many counts of this clonotype. V and J are TRBV30 and TRBJ1-1; D remains ambiguous. The V end was cut by 4 bases, the J end by 0 bases, with 9 bases between. The germline V gene encodes CDR1 GTSNPN and CDR2 SVGIG (reference sequence). The CDR3 sequence is 13 residues long. DNA for the CDR3: TGTGCCTGGACACACAGCTTGAACACTGAAGCTTTCTTT. Protein product: CAWTHSLNTEAFF. The full variable domain, its missing parts supplied by reference TRBV30 and TRBJ1-1, is SQTIHQWPATLVQPVGSPLSLECTVEGTSNPNLYWYRQAAGRGLQLLFYSVGIGQISSEVPQNLSASRPQDRQFILSSKKLLLSDSGFYLCAWTHSLNTEAFFGQGTRLTVV.

This clonotype showed up just a few times. J is TRBJ2-2 and V is TRBV13; tentatively, D is TRBD1 (5 bases). V lost 4 bases to trimming and J lost 0 bases, with 12 bases between them. The CDR3 totals 16 residues. In germline, CDR1 is PRHDT, CDR2 FYEKMQ (reference sequence). The CDR3 protein is CASSSRDSTNTGELFF. As DNA, the CDR3 is TGTGCCAGCAGCTCCCGAGACAGCACGAACACCGGGGAGCTGTTTTTT.

The chain joins TRBV12-3 or TRBV12-4 to TRBJ2-4; no clear D gene. The CDR3 runs 13 residues. Trimming cost V 6 bases and J 6 bases, with 12 bases left between them. CDR3 protein: CASRESRTNIQYF. The CDR3 DNA sequence: TGTGCCAGCAGGGAGAGCCGGACAAACATTCAGTACTTC.

This clonotype appeared many times. The chain joins TRBV9 to TRBJ2-5; 9 nucleotides line up with TRBD2. CDR1 is SGDLS and CDR2 is YYNGEE in the germline V gene. The V segment lost 2 bases and the J segment 5 bases; nucleotides outside the gene matches: 10. CDR3 length equals 16 residues. The CDR3 DNA reads TGTGCCAGCAGCGTCAGACTAGCGGAAAAAGGGGAGACCCAGTACTTC. As protein: CASSVRLAEKGETQYF.

This clonotype was counted at least ten times. The chain is built from TRBV10-3 and TRBJ1-5; no clear D. Trimming took off 3 bases at V and 2 bases at J, with 8 bases between the two ends. The CDR3 has 14 amino acids. From germline, CDR1 is ENHRY and CDR2 SYGVKD. Here the CDR3 DNA reads TGTGCCATCAGTGACGTGGTTGGCAATCAGCCCCAGCATTTT. Its protein product is CAISDVVGNQPQHF.

This clonotype occurred many times. V usage is TRBV29-1 and J usage is TRBJ1-1; maybe TRBD1 (6 bases). Germline CDR1 reads SQVTM; CDR2 reads ANQGSEA. This CDR3 has 11 amino acids. Trimming stripped 8 bases from V and 3 bases from J, with 10 bases between. The CDR3 bases are TGCAGCTACAGGGAAGACACTGAAGCTTTCTTT. Translating gives CSYREDTEAFF.

This clonotype appeared many times. The chain employs TRBV11-1 and TRBJ2-2, with 7 bases identical to TRBD1. The CDR3 totals 14 residues. The trim removed 5 bases at V and 7 bases at J, leaving 7 bases unmatched. Germline V lookup: CDR1 SGHAT, CDR2 FQDESV (reference sequence). CDR3 sequence (DNA): TGTGCCAGCAGCCTCAAAACAGGGGTCGGGGAGCTGTTTTTT. It encodes CASSLKTGVGELFF.

This clonotype was found a few times. The chain combines TRBV28 with TRBJ2-5; 7 positions match TRBD2. V lost 6 bases and J lost 7; bases outside the gene matches: 11. Germline V gene lookup returns CDR1 MDHEN and CDR2 SYDVKM. This CDR3 has 14 amino acids. This CDR3 reads CASSLAGLETTQYF. The CDR3 DNA reads as TGTGCCAGCAGCCTGGCTGGACTAGAGACGACCCAGTACTTC.

The rearrangement uses TRBV3-1 and TRBJ2-1; D is possibly TRBD1 (8 bases). Germline CDR1 and CDR2: LGHDT and YNNKEL (reference sequence). This CDR3 is built from 15 residues. V lost 2 bases and J lost 4, with 12 bases in between. CDR3 sequence (DNA): TGTGCCAGCAGCCAAATACAGGGGGGGTACAATGAGCAGTTCTTC. It encodes CASSQIQGGYNEQFF.